Below, one T cell receptor beta chain is given with its context. Its antigen remains unidentified. The germline CDR1 and CDR2 sequences are LNHDA and SQIVND (reference sequence). Trimming pared 7 bases from V and 0 bases from J, leaving 19 bases between. CDR3 length: 17 residues. Primers for the PCR totalled 60 Vbeta and 13 Jbeta. The protocol was immunoSEQ multiplex PCR, while the TCRdb copy is restricted to in-frame clones and leaves out a portion. The repertoire has about 140,000 clones, roughly three quarters of them found once; the top ten carry 1.5% to 2%. The data belong to a study of cytomegalovirus exposure and HLA in healthy donors. General study points: Earlier findings revealed that most TCR beta V segments proved productive either about 90% or about 30% of the time. Among the most significant clusters, several appeared linked to common viral pathogens in a later analysis. Later analysis identified 16,000 or so TCR beta sequences associated with HLA alleles, using a false discovery rate threshold of 0.05. The study assumed roughly uniform donor sequencing depth for presence/absence analyses.

What was sequenced was PBMCs. The chain employs TRBV19 and TRBJ1-3; D remains unclear. The sequence was collected from a woman in her thirties in good health and CMV-seronegative. CDR3 region: CASMESGLPYSGNTIYF. DNA of the CDR3: TGTGCCAGTATGGAGTCGGGGTTACCCTACTCTGGAAACACCATATATTTT.